Many counts were recorded for the clone carrying this T cell receptor (beta chain). An end of the junction does not agree with germline; a read error may underlie this. CDR1 is SGHRS, CDR2 YFSETQ, per germline. The CDR3 sequence is 13 residues long. Amplified TCR beta CDR3 regions came from RNA transcripts. The primer set for the first-round RT-PCR of the TCR CDR3 was HTBI. TCRdb reprocessed the multiplex PCR reads via MiXCR and lists one record per CDR3 protein. Found here are roughly 510,000 distinct CDR3 sequences, about 20% of them singletons; the top ten hold about 30%. These data belong to a study of T cells in Graves' hyperthyroidism and ophthalmopathy. At the level of the study: The blood sample was taken at first diagnosis, before treatment began.

Exclusion of a patient resulted from uncontrolled infection, other autoimmune disease, pregnancy or lactation. The chain is built from TRBV5-1 and TRBJ2-7; D possibly corresponds to TRBD1 (5 bases). The receptor was isolated from a man aged 18 to 35 with Graves' hyperthyroidism. The material sequenced was blood. CDR3 residues: CASSLRDTYEQYF. CDR3 nucleotides: TGTGCCAGCAGTCTCAGGGATACCTACGAGCAGTACTTC.